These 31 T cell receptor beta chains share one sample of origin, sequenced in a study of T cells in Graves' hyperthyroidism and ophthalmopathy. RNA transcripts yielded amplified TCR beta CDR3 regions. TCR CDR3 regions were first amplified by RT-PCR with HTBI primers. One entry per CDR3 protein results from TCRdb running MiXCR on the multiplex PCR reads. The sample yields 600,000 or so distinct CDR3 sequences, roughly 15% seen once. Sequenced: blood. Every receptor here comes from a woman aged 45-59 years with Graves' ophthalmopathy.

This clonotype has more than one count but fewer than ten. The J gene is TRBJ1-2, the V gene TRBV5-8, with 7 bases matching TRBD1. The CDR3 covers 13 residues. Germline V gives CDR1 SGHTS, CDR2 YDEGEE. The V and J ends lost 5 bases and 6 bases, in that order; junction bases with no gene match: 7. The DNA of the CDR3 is TGTGCCAGCAGAAGAGGGACAGTCAATGGCTACACCTTC. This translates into CASRRGTVNGYTF.

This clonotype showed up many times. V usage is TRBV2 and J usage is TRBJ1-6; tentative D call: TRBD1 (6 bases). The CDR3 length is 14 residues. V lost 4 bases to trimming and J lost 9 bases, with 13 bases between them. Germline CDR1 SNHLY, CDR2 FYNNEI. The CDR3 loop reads CASSVEVDSSPLHF. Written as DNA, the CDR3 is TGTGCCAGCAGTGTGGAGGTGGACAGTTCACCCCTCCACTTT.

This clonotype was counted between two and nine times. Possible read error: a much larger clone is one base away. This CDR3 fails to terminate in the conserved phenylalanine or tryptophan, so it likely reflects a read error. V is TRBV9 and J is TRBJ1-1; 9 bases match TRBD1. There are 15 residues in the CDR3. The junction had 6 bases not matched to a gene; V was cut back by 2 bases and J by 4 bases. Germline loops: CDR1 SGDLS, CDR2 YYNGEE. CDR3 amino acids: CASSVGGTGSTEAFL. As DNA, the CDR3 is TGTGCCAGCAGCGTCGGGGGGACAGGGAGCACTGAAGCTTTCCTT.

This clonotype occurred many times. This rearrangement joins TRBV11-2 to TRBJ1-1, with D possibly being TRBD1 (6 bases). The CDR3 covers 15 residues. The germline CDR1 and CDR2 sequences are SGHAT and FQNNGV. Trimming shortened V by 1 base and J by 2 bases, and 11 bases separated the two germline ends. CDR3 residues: CASSLAGTSNTEAFF. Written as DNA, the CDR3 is TGTGCCAGCAGCTTAGCAGGGACATCAAACACTGAAGCTTTCTTT.

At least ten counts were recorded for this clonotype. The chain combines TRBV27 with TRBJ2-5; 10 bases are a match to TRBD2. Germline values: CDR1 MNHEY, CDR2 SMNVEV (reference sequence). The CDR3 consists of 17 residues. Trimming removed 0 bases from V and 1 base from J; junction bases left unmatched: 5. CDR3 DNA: TGTGCCAGCAGTTTATCCAAGACTAGCGGGCGCCAAGAGACCCAGTACTTC. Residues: CASSLSKTSGRQETQYF.

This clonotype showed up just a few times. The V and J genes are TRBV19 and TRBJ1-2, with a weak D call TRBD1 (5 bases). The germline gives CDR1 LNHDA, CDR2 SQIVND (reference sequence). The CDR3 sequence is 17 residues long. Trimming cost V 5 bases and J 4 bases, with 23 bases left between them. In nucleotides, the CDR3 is TGTGCCAGTAGTCTGGGACTTATTGTTTGGACCGGCTATGGCTACACCTTC. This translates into CASSLGLIVWTGYGYTF.

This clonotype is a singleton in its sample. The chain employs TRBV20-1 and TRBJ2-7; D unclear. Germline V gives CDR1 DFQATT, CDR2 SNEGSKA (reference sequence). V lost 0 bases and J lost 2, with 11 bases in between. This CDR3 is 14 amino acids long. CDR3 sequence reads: CSAREGGAAYEQYF. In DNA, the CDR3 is TGCAGTGCTAGAGAGGGTGGCGCGGCCTACGAGCAGTACTTC.

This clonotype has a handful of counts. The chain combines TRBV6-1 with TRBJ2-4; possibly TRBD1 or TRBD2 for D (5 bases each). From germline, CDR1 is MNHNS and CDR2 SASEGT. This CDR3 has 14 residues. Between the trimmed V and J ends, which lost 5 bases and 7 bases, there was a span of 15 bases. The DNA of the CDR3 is TGTGCCAGCAGTTACGAGGGGTCGGATAACATTCAGTACTTC. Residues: CASSYEGSDNIQYF.

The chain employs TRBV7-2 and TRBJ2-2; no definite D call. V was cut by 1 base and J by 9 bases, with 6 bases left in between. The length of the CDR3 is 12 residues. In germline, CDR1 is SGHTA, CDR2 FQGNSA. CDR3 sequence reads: CASSLVPRELFF. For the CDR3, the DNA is TGTGCCAGCAGCTTAGTTCCCCGGGAGCTGTTTTTT. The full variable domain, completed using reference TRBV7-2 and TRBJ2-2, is GAGVSQSPSNKVTEKGKDVELRCDPISGHTALYWYRQSLGQGLEFLIYFQGNSAPDKSGLPSDRFSAERTGGSVSTLTIQRTQQEDSAVYLCASSLVPRELFFGEGSRLTVL.

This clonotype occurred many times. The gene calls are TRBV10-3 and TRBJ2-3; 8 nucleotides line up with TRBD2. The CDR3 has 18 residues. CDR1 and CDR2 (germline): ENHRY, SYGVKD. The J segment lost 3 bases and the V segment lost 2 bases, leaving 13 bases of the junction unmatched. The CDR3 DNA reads TGTGCCATCAGTGAGCCGGGGGACATAGCGGGAAGGACAGATACGCAGTATTTT. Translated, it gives CAISEPGDIAGRTDTQYF.

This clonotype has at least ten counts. The CDR3, as DNA: TGTGCCAGCAGTGGCGGTTTCTGGAACACTGAAGCTTTCTTT. Translation gives CASSGGFWNTEAFF. The genes are TRBV27 and TRBJ1-1; D unresolved. Trimming took off 5 bases at V and 1 base at J, with 11 bases between the two ends. The CDR3 has 14 amino acids. Germline CDR1 MNHEY, CDR2 SMNVEV (reference sequence).

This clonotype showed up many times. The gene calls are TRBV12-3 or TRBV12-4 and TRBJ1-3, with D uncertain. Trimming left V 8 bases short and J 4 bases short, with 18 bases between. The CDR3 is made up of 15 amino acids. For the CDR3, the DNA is TGTGCCAGCCAAAGACTTCAGGCTCGAGGAAACACCATATATTTT. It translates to CASQRLQARGNTIYF.

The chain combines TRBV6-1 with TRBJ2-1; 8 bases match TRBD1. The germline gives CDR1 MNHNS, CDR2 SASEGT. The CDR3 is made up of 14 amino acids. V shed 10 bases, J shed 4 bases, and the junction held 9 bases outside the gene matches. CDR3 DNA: TGTGCCACCTTAGACAGGGGTAGGTACAATGAGCAGTTCTTC. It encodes CATLDRGRYNEQFF.

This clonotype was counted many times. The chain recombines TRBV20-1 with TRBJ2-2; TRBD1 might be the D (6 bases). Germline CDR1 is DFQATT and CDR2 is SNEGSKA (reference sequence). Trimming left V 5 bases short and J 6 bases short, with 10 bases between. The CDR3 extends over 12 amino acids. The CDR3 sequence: CSALSGAGELFF. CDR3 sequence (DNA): TGCAGTGCTCTCTCAGGGGCCGGGGAGCTGTTTTTT.

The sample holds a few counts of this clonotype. CDR3 nucleotide sequence: TGTGCCACCAGTCCCCGGACAGGGTCTGGGGATAGCAATCAGCCCCAGCATTTT. This sequence encodes CATSPRTGSGDSNQPQHF. V and J are TRBV24-1 and TRBJ1-5; TRBD1 aligns across 8 bases. With 6 bases clipped from V and 0 bases from J, the junction kept 12 bases outside the gene matches. The CDR3 spans 18 residues. Per germline, CDR1 KGHDR and CDR2 SFDVKD.

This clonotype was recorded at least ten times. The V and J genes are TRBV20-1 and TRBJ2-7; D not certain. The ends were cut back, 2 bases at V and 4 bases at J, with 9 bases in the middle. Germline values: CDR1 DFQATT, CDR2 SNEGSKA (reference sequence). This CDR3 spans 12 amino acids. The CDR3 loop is CSARSPSYEQYF. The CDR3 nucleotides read TGCAGTGCTAGATCCCCTAGTTACGAGCAGTACTTC.

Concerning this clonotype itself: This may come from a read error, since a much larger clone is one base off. The CDR3 nucleotides read TGTGCCAGCAGTTTGTATTTCGGCGGGCCAAAAAAGGACAGCACAGATGCGCAGTATTTT. This gives the protein CASSLYFGGPKKDSTDAQYF. The J gene is TRBJ2-3, the V gene TRBV28; D perhaps matches TRBD1 (6 bases). The CDR3 sequence is 20 residues long. CDR1 MDHEN and CDR2 SYDVKM come from the germline V gene.

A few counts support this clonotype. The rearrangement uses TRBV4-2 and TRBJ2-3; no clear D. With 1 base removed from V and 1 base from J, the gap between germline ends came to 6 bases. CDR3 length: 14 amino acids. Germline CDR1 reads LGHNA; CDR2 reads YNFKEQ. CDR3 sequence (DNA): TGTGCCAGCAGCCAAGCCCCTGGCACAGATACGCAGTATTTT. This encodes CASSQAPGTDTQYF.

The CDR3 protein is CASESSGASYNEQFF. The CDR3 region has the DNA TGTGCCAGCGAGTCTAGCGGGGCCTCCTACAATGAGCAGTTCTTC. The rearrangement joins TRBV28 to TRBJ2-1, with TRBD2 identical over 9 bases. Germline loops: CDR1 MDHEN, CDR2 SYDVKM. V was clipped by 8 bases and J by 0 bases; unmatched bases: 5. The CDR3 runs 15 residues.

The CDR3 loop reads CSAERDTTDTQYF. The CDR3 DNA follows: TGCAGTGCTGAGCGGGACACCACAGATACGCAGTATTTT. The chain recombines TRBV20-1 with TRBJ2-3, with D possibly being TRBD2 (7 bases). Trimming cost V 5 bases and J 2 bases, with 11 bases left between them. The CDR3 is 13 residues long. The germline gives CDR1 DFQATT, CDR2 SNEGSKA (reference sequence).

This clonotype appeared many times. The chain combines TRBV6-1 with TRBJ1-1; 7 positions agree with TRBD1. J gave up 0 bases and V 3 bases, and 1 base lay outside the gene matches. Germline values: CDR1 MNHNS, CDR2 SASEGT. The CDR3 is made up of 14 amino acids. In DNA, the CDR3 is TGTGCCAGCAGTGACCAGGGGGTGAACACTGAAGCTTTCTTT. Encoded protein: CASSDQGVNTEAFF.

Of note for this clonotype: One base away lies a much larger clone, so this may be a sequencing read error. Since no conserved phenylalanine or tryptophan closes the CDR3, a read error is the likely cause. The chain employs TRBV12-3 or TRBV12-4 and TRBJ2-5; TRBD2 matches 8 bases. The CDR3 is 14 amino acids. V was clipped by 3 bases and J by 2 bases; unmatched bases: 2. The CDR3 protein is CASSFGGRQETQYL. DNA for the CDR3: TGTGCCAGCAGTTTTGGCGGGAGGCAAGAGACCCAGTACCTC.

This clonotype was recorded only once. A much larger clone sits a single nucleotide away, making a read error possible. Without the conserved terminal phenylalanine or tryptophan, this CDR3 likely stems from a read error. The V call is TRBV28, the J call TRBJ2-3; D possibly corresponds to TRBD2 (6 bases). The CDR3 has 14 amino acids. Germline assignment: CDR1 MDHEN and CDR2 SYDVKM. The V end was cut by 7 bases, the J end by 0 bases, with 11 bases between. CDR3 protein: CASKARGSTDTQYL. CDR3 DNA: TGTGCCAGCAAAGCGCGGGGAAGCACAGATACGCAGTATCTT.

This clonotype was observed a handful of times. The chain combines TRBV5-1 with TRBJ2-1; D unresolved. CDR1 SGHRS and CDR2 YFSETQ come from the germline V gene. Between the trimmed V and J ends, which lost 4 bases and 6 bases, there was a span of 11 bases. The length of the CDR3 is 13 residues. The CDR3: CASSRVVGNEQFF. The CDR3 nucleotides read TGCGCCAGCAGCCGGGTGGTGGGCAATGAGCAGTTCTTC. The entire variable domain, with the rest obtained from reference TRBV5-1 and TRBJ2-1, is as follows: KAGVTQTPRYLIKTRGQQVTLSCSPISGHRSVSWYQQTPGQGLQFLFEYFSETQRNKGNFPGRFSGRQFSNSRSEMNVSTLELGDSALYLCASSRVVGNEQFFGPGTRLTVL.

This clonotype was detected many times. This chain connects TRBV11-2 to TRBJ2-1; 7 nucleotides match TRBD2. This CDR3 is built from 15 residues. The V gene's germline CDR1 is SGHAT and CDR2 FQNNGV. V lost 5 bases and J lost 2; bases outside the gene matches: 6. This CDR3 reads CASSPPGTTYNEQFF. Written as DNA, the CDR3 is TGTGCCAGCAGCCCCCCCGGGACTACCTACAATGAGCAGTTCTTC.

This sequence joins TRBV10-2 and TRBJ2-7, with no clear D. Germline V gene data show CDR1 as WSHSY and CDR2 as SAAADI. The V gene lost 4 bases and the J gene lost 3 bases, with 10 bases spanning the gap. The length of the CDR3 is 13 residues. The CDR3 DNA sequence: TGCGCCAGCAGTGTTTCGTCCCTCTACGAGCAGTACTTC. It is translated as CASSVSSLYEQYF.

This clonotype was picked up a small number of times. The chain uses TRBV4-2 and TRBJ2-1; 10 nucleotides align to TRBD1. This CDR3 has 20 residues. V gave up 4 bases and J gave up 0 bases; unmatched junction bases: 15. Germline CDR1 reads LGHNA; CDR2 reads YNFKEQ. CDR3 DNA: TGTGCCAGCAGCCCCTCCAGGGACAGGGGAGGGCAAAGCTCCTACAATGAGCAGTTCTTC. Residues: CASSPSRDRGGQSSYNEQFF.

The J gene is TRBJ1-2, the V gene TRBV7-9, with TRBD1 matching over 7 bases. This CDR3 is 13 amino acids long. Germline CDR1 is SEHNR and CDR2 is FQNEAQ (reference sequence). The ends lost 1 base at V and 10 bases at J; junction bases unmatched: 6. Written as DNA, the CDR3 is TGTGCCAGCAGCTTAGAGGGGGCACTGTCCTACACCTTC. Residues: CASSLEGALSYTF.

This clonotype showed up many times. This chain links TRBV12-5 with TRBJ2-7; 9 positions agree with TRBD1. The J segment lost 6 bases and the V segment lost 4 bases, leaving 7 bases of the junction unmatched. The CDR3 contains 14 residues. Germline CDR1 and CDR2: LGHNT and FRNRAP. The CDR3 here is CASGSGGQGPEQYF. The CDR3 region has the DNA TGTGCTAGTGGTTCGGGGGGACAGGGACCCGAGCAGTACTTC. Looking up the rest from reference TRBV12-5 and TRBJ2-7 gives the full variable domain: DARVTQTPRHKVTEMGQEVTMRCQPILGHNTVFWYRQTMMQGLELLAYFRNRAPLDDSGMPKDRFSAEMPDATLATLKIQPSEPRDSAVYFCASGSGGQGPEQYFGPGTRLTVT.

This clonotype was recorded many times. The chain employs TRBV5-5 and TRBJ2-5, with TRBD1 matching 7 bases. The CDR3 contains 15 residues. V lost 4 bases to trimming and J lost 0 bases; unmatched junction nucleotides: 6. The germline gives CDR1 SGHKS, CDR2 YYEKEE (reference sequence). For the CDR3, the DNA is TGTGCCAGCAGCCCACAGGGGCAGAACCAAGAGACCCAGTACTTC. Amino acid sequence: CASSPQGQNQETQYF.

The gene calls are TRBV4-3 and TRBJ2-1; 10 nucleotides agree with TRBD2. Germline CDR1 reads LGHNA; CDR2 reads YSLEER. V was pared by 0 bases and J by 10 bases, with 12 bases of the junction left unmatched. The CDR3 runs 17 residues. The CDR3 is CASSQEPLLAGVREQFF. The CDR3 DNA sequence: TGCGCCAGCAGCCAAGAGCCCTTGCTAGCGGGAGTAAGGGAGCAGTTCTTC.